The T cell receptor (beta chain) under discussion was sequenced for a study of human T cells and chemical hapten exposure. This CDR3 is built from 15 residues. Germline CDR1 and CDR2: KGHSH and LQKENI. Trimming removed 6 bases from V and 4 bases from J; junction bases left unmatched: 11. TCRdb used MiXCR to reprocess the RACE reads, holding one entry per CDR3 protein. The profile shows 95,000 to 150,000 distinct CDR3 sequences, around an eighth of them singletons. As for time point: pre-sensitization, week 0. Documented treatment: therapeutic diphenylcyclopropenone sensitization with weekly scalp DPC.

The specimen comprised whole blood, sampled in connection with sensitization to the hapten diphenylcyclopropenone (DPC). The receptor comes from a woman aged 18 to 35 with alopecia areata. Some clones in this sample may be carry-over from other donors' samples. The chain recombines TRBV18 with TRBJ1-1; 7 nucleotides match TRBD1. CDR3 loop: CASSSFQGGTTEAFF. DNA for the CDR3: TGTGCCAGCTCGAGCTTTCAGGGGGGAACCACTGAAGCTTTCTTT.